The T cell receptor (beta chain) described here comes from a study of cytomegalovirus exposure and HLA in healthy donors. General study results and limits: In a later analysis, across HLA loci, associated TCR counts were highest for DRB1, lowest for HLA-C.

CDR1 SGHTA and CDR2 FQGNSA come from the germline V gene. The CDR3 consists of 14 residues. J was trimmed by 5 bases and V by 1 base; bases with no gene match: 3. Primers for the PCR totalled 60 Vbeta and 13 Jbeta. Repertoires were generated with immunoSEQ multiplex PCR, while TCRdb's copy carries only in-frame clones and drops some. The sample shows 150,000 to 200,000 clones, 80% of them seen only once. Turning to this clone: What it recognizes is unknown.

V is TRBV7-2 and J is TRBJ1-1; the match to TRBD1 covers 8 bases. What was sequenced was PBMCs. The receptor was isolated from a boy aged 5 to 17 in good health and CMV-seronegative. This CDR3 is CASSLERQGTEAFF. The CDR3, as DNA: TGTGCCAGCAGCTTAGAACGACAGGGGACTGAAGCTTTCTTT.